This TCR beta chain originates from a study of CD8 T cells in ankylosing spondylitis. Study conclusions and caveats: Several highly homologous variants made up a TCR beta motif, and this motif appeared characteristic of ankylosing spondylitis blood. In the blood and synovial fluid of reactive arthritis, some motif variants had been previously reported.

MiXCR, applied by TCRdb to the 5' RACE reads, yields one record per CDR3 protein. This repertoire shows 80,000 to 100,000 distinct CDR3 sequences, about 9.1% found once; its top ten account for about 4.6%. This clonotype was counted ten times or more. The antigen remains undetermined. The CDR3 is 16 amino acids. The ends were cut back, 0 bases at V and 1 base at J, with 13 bases in the middle. Germline V gene lookup returns CDR1 SGHRS and CDR2 YFSETQ. The receptor was derived from a male donor with ankylosing spondylitis or in good health (not recorded which). Sequencing was carried out using blood, either unsorted or a sorted T cell fraction (not recorded which). The rearrangement joins TRBV5-1 to TRBJ2-5; D possibly corresponds to TRBD2 (6 bases). Here the CDR3 DNA reads TGCGCCAGCAGCTTGGGTCGGGGGACGCGCCAAGAGACCCAGTACTTC. Translating it yields CASSLGRGTRQETQYF.